A single sample gave rise to the 11 T cell receptor beta chains below, sequenced in a study of lung T cells in sarcoidosis with Löfgren's syndrome. TCRdb re-derived calls from the reads in MiXCR, one entry per CDR3 protein. The table includes around 900 distinct CDR3 sequences, 28% detected once. Material for sequencing was CD4+ T cells from bronchoalveolar lavage fluid. Receptors originate from a human donor with sarcoidosis (Löfgren's syndrome or another form), or a control subject (not recorded which).

By sample fraction, this clonotype is medium-sized. CDR3 residues: CASSPRPGTSGYNEQFF. The CDR3 DNA sequence: TGTGCCAGCTCACCGCGACCAGGGACTAGCGGATACAATGAGCAGTTCTTC. The V gene is TRBV18, the J gene TRBJ2-1, with TRBD2 identical over 11 bases. V shed 3 bases, J shed 4 bases, and the junction held 8 bases outside the gene matches. CDR1 and CDR2 from the germline V gene are KGHSH and LQKENI. This CDR3 region has 17 residues.

By share of the sample, this clonotype is medium-sized. V gene TRBV7-8 combines with J gene TRBJ1-6, with 9 bases that match TRBD1. Trimming removed 2 bases from V and 10 bases from J; junction bases left unmatched: 9. The CDR3 extends over 16 amino acids. Germline assignment: CDR1 SGHVS and CDR2 FQNEAQ. In DNA, the CDR3 is TGTGCCAGCAGCTTACGGTCACAGGGGGCGAGCTCACCCCTCCACTTT. Translated, it gives CASSLRSQGASSPLHF.

This clonotype is medium-sized. V usage is TRBV6-1 and J usage is TRBJ2-7; tentatively, D is TRBD1 or TRBD2 (5 bases each). Between the trimmed V and J ends, which lost 10 bases and 0 bases, there was a span of 16 bases. This CDR3 has 14 residues. Germline CDR1 MNHNS, CDR2 SASEGT. Here the CDR3 reads CAKTGTKSSYEQYV. DNA of the CDR3: TGTGCCAAAACCGGGACGAAGAGCTCCTACGAGCAGTACGTC.

This clonotype is large (0.1 to 1%) in the sample. The chain combines TRBV7-8 with TRBJ2-3; no clear D. V was pared by 5 bases and J by 2 bases, with 5 bases between. Germline CDR1 reads SGHVS; CDR2 reads FQNEAQ. The CDR3 covers 12 residues. The CDR3 nucleotides read TGTGCCAGCAGCCGCTCCACAGATACGCAGTATTTT. This translates into CASSRSTDTQYF.

This clonotype qualifies as medium-sized (0.01 to 0.1%). V and J are TRBV5-1 and TRBJ1-2; possibly TRBD1 for D (5 bases). V lost 0 bases and J 9 bases, leaving 18 bases between the germline ends. The CDR3 contains 15 residues. The germline V gene has CDR1 SGHRS and CDR2 YFSETQ. CDR3: CASSLESQATASYTF. The CDR3 DNA reads as TGCGCCAGCAGCTTGGAGTCCCAGGCGACAGCCAGCTACACCTTC.

In its sample, this clonotype is large (0.1 to 1%). This chain links TRBV29-1 with TRBJ2-7, with 7 bases aligning to TRBD1. The CDR3 runs to 12 residues. V was pared by 4 bases and J by 3 bases, with 3 bases of the junction left unmatched. CDR1 and CDR2 from the germline V gene are SQVTM and ANQGSEA. The CDR3 DNA follows: TGCAGCGTTGCCGGGACAGACTACGAGCAGTACTTC. The encoded protein is CSVAGTDYEQYF.

The V and J genes are TRBV18 and TRBJ2-5; D may be TRBD2 (6 bases). The CDR3 consists of 15 residues. Trimming shortened V by 6 bases and J by 2 bases, and 16 bases separated the two germline ends. Looked up from germline, CDR1 is KGHSH and CDR2 is LQKENI. CDR3 region: CASSSTGDLQETQYF. The DNA for the CDR3 is TGTGCCAGCTCGTCCACGGGGGACTTACAAGAGACCCAGTACTTC.

On this clonotype: At one end the junction does not follow the germline gene, possibly because of a read error. The chain recombines TRBV7-9 with TRBJ2-1; 12 nucleotides match TRBD2. The V gene's germline CDR1 is SEHNR and CDR2 FQNEAQ (reference sequence). The CDR3 contains 17 residues. This chain's CDR3 is CASSLCTSGRLGNERFF. CDR3 bases: TGCGCCAGCAGCTTATGCACTAGCGGGAGGCTGGGCAATGAGCGGTTCTTC. Combining the CDR3 with reference TRBV7-9 and TRBJ2-1 gives the whole variable domain DTGVSQNPRHKITKRGQNVTFRCDPISEHNRLYWYRQTLGQGPEFLTYFQNEAQLEKSRLLSDRFSAERPKGSFSTLEIQRTEQGDSAMYLCASSLCTSGRLGNERFFGPGTRLTVL.

The gene calls are TRBV28 and TRBJ1-5; D is possibly TRBD1 (6 bases). The germline V gene encodes CDR1 MDHEN and CDR2 SYDVKM. Trimming left V 7 bases short and J 3 bases short, with 16 bases between. The CDR3 runs to 15 residues. The CDR3 sequence: CASNINDRPNQPQHF. The CDR3 region has the DNA TGTGCCAGCAATATCAACGACAGGCCCAATCAGCCCCAGCATTTT.

By sample share, this clonotype is large. The chain links TRBV2 to TRBJ2-3; D perhaps matches TRBD1 (6 bases). This CDR3 contains 16 residues. Germline V gives CDR1 SNHLY, CDR2 FYNNEI. V was shortened by 4 bases and J by 1 base, with 15 bases between the two germline ends. CDR3 loop: CASSVRDTPGTDTQYF. The DNA for the CDR3 is TGTGCCAGCAGTGTCCGGGACACCCCGGGCACAGATACGCAGTATTTT.

The chain uses TRBV6-6 and TRBJ2-1; 14 nucleotides match TRBD2. The V gene's germline CDR1 is MNHNY and CDR2 SVGAGI (reference sequence). This CDR3 has 17 residues. V was pared by 5 bases and J by 10 bases, with 13 bases of the junction left unmatched. The CDR3 nucleotides are TGTGCCAGCAGTGAGAAGGGACTAGCGGGAGAGGAGGGGGAGCAGTTCTTC. Its translation is CASSEKGLAGEEGEQFF.